This TCR beta chain originates from a study of blood T cell repertoires in COVID-19. Study-level background: Spain, Italy and the United States supplied samples that represented acute and convalescent COVID-19. The analysed material was cDNA or gDNA that came from T cells, B-cell-depleted T cells, or PBMCs.

Original data processing: Cell counts per sample came from amplifying reference gene primers. The method was immunoSEQ multiplex PCR; TCRdb's version includes in-frame clones alone and lacks a portion of them. That table furnishes V, J and clone size, whereas the DNA furnished D and trimming. The sample lists about 57,000 clones; about four fifths were seen once. Germline assignment: CDR1 MDHEN and CDR2 SYDVKM. The CDR3 loop spans 15 amino acids. Trimming removed 6 bases at V and 3 bases at J, with 17 bases between. This clonotype was obtained from a woman over 75 with acute or convalescent COVID-19. The sample was peripheral blood. The genes are TRBV28 and TRBJ1-1, with a tentative D call TRBD1 (5 bases). The CDR3 nucleotides read TGTGCCAGCAGCCGCCGGGACTTTCGACACACTGAAGCTTTCTTT. The encoded protein is CASSRRDFRHTEAFF.